Listed below are T cell receptor beta chains from one sample, sequenced in a study of blood T cell repertoires in COVID-19. Here immunoSEQ multiplex PCR was the method, and the copy in TCRdb shows in-frame clones only, minus some. This sample has a few hundred thousand clones, with 70% to 90% found just once. Sequencing was done on a sample of PBMCs or T cells enriched from blood (not recorded which). All receptors come from a young man who had recovered from COVID-19. CDR3s include the opening cysteine and the closing phenylalanine or tryptophan. The D gene is left open where the match is weak. Size is omitted from some rows. Given values are once, few, many or a class for expanded clones.

v_gene	j_gene	abundance	d_gene	CDR3aa	CDR3nt
TRBV7-6	TRBJ2-7	NA	TRBD1	CASSRGTGKGYEQYF	TGTGCCAGCAGCCGGGGGACAGGGAAGGGCTACGAGCAGTACTTC
TRBV5-1	TRBJ2-5	NA	NA	CASRRDSHQETQYF	TGCGCCAGCAGGCGGGACAGCCACCAAGAGACCCAGTACTTC
TRBV6-5	TRBJ2-1	NA	TRBD1	CASTLFGTGYNEQFF	TGTGCCAGTACACTTTTTGGGACAGGGTACAATGAGCAGTTCTTC
TRBV12-3/TRBV12-4	TRBJ1-2	NA	TRBD1	CASRPTGGGYTF	TGTGCCAGCAGGCCTACAGGGGGAGGCTACACCTTC
TRBV5-1	TRBJ1-2	NA	TRBD1	CASSSRTGNDYGYTF	TGCGCCAGCAGCTCTCGGACAGGGAACGACTATGGCTACACCTTC
TRBV7-8	TRBJ2-2	NA	TRBD1	CASSSGGSGGDTGELFF	TGTGCCAGCAGCTCCGGTGGGTCAGGGGGCGACACCGGGGAGCTGTTTTTT
TRBV5-5	TRBJ1-2	NA	NA	CASSYRPGSANYGYTF	TGTGCCAGCAGCTACCGCCCAGGGTCCGCTAACTATGGCTACACCTTC
TRBV6-5	TRBJ2-7	NA	NA	CASQQTGRGYEQYF	TGTGCCAGCCAACAAACGGGTAGGGGCTACGAGCAGTACTTC
TRBV15	TRBJ2-7	NA	NA	CATSRAAMREQYF	TGTGCCACCAGCAGAGCCGCTATGAGGGAGCAGTACTTC
TRBV2	TRBJ2-5	NA	NA	CASSDGRVTLETQYF	TGTGCCAGCAGTGATGGCAGGGTGACTTTAGAGACCCAGTACTTC
TRBV7-2	TRBJ2-5	NA	NA	CASSVEQGETQYF	TGTGCCAGCAGCGTGGAACAGGGTGAGACCCAGTACTTC
TRBV4-3	TRBJ1-4	NA	TRBD1	CASSQDAGGILVGVDEKLFF	TGCGCCAGCAGCCAAGATGCAGGGGGAATACTTGTGGGGGTAGATGAAAAACTGTTTTTT
TRBV14	TRBJ1-4	NA	TRBD1	CASSPRTGFYEKLFF	TGTGCCAGCAGCCCCAGGACAGGGTTTTATGAAAAACTGTTTTTT
TRBV5-6	TRBJ2-5	NA	TRBD1	CASETGGSETQYF	TGTGCCAGCGAGACAGGGGGATCGGAGACCCAGTACTTC
TRBV7-9	TRBJ1-5	NA	NA	CASSPPNRAQPQHF	TGTGCCAGCAGCCCCCCAAACAGGGCGCAGCCCCAGCATTTT
TRBV18	TRBJ1-2	NA	NA	CASSPRGRVDDGYTF	TGTGCCAGCTCACCACGAGGGAGGGTGGATGATGGCTACACCTTC
TRBV27	TRBJ2-1	NA	TRBD1	CASSLYPPQGARGNEQFF	TGTGCCAGCAGTTTATACCCCCCACAGGGGGCGCGGGGCAATGAGCAGTTCTTC
TRBV9	TRBJ2-6	NA	NA	CASSVPFGPRSTSGANVLTF	TGTGCCAGCAGCGTACCCTTCGGCCCCCGATCGACTTCTGGGGCCAACGTCCTGACTTTC
TRBV3-1/TRBV3-2	TRBJ1-4	NA	TRBD1	CASSHRTGVGEKLFF	TGTGCCAGCAGTCATAGGACAGGGGTAGGGGAAAAACTGTTTTTT
TRBV7-9	TRBJ1-1	many	TRBD1	CASSFLFGTGFGNTEAFF	TGTGCCAGCAGCTTTCTCTTCGGGACAGGGTTTGGGAACACTGAAGCTTTCTTT
TRBV5-6	TRBJ1-1	NA	NA	CASGAGSNTEAFF	TGTGCCAGCGGGGCCGGGAGTAACACTGAAGCTTTCTTT
TRBV6-5	TRBJ1-1	NA	NA	CASGKRRVNTEAFF	TGTGCCAGCGGGAAGCGCAGGGTGAACACTGAAGCTTTCTTT
TRBV6-1	TRBJ1-3	NA	TRBD1	CASSVNRGGSGNTIYF	TGTGCCAGCAGTGTTAACAGGGGTGGCTCTGGAAACACCATATATTTT
TRBV4-1	TRBJ1-2	NA	NA	CASSHRSARAAGYTF	TGCGCCAGCAGCCACCGATCGGCCAGGGCTGCTGGCTACACCTTC
TRBV9	TRBJ2-5	few	TRBD2	CASSVAASGGLETQYF	TGTGCCAGCAGCGTAGCGGCTAGCGGGGGGTTGGAGACCCAGTACTTC
TRBV4-1	TRBJ2-7	NA	NA	CASSQQGSYEQYF	TGCGCCAGCAGCCAGCAGGGTTCCTACGAGCAGTACTTC
TRBV6-1	TRBJ2-3	NA	TRBD2	CASSEGLAGGSTDTQYF	TGTGCCAGCAGTGAAGGACTAGCGGGGGGGTCCACAGATACGCAGTATTTT
TRBV5-1	TRBJ1-4	few	NA	CASSVSPNEKLFF	TGCGCCAGCAGCGTGAGTCCTAATGAAAAACTGTTTTTT
TRBV6-4	TRBJ2-3	NA	NA	CASSDSGGSGTDTQYF	TGTGCCAGCAGTGACTCCGGAGGGTCTGGCACAGATACGCAGTATTTT
TRBV7-2	TRBJ1-6	NA	NA	CASSPLRGGDYNSPLHF	TGTGCCAGCAGCCCCCTACGAGGGGGTGACTATAATTCACCCCTCCACTTT
TRBV2	TRBJ1-6	NA	NA	CASSGQGSEPLHF	TGTGCCAGCAGTGGGCAGGGGTCTGAACCCCTCCACTTT
TRBV5-1	TRBJ2-1	once	NA	CASSETRPGDGYNEQFF	TGCGCCAGCAGCGAGACCAGACCAGGGGACGGATACAATGAGCAGTTCTTC
TRBV27	TRBJ2-3	NA	TRBD2	CASSFDKTSGSLADTQYF	TGTGCCAGCAGTTTTGATAAGACTAGCGGGAGTCTTGCAGATACGCAGTATTTT
TRBV7-9	TRBJ2-2	NA	TRBD2	CASSSRTSGGPGTGELFF	TGTGCCAGCAGCTCACGGACTAGCGGGGGTCCGGGCACCGGGGAGCTGTTTTTT
TRBV21-1	TRBJ2-5	NA	NA	CASSKEVGQGIQETQYF	NA
TRBV6-1	TRBJ1-2	NA	TRBD1	CASSAPGQELPYGYTF	TGTGCCAGCAGTGCTCCGGGACAGGAGCTCCCTTATGGCTACACCTTC
TRBV25-1	TRBJ2-2	once	TRBD1	CASRGTGHNTGELFF	TGTGCCAGCAGGGGGACAGGGCACAACACCGGGGAGCTGTTTTTT
TRBV5-8	TRBJ1-3	NA	TRBD1	CASSPEGTEGNTIYF	TGTGCCAGCAGCCCGGAAGGGACAGAAGGAAACACCATATATTTT
TRBV7-2	TRBJ2-3	NA	TRBD1	CASSLAGTGNTDTQYF	TGTGCCAGCAGCTTGGCCGGGACAGGAAACACAGATACGCAGTATTTT
TRBV10-1	TRBJ2-7	NA	TRBD2	CASSELLAGGCEQYF	TGCGCCAGCAGTGAGCTCCTAGCGGGGGGGTGCGAGCAGTACTTC
TRBV24-1	TRBJ2-1	few	TRBD2	CATSLAGGRNNEQFF	TGTGCCACCAGCCTAGCGGGGGGGCGAAACAATGAGCAGTTCTTC
TRBV27	TRBJ2-1	NA	TRBD2	CASSLLAGGRGEQFF	TGTGCCAGCAGTTTATTGGCGGGGGGGCGGGGTGAGCAGTTCTTC
TRBV7-9	TRBJ2-7	NA	NA	CASGAPWFYEQYF	TGTGCCAGCGGGGCCCCCTGGTTCTACGAGCAGTACTTC
TRBV5-1	TRBJ1-2	NA	NA	CASKLAGDDGYTF	TGCGCCAGCAAGTTAGCAGGGGATGATGGCTACACCTTC
TRBV15	TRBJ1-4	NA	TRBD1	CATSRGTAGGREKLFF	TGTGCCACCAGCAGAGGGACTGCAGGGGGTCGGGAAAAACTGTTTTTT
TRBV3-1/TRBV3-2	TRBJ2-3	NA	TRBD2	CASSQSGGGSTDTQYF	TGTGCCAGCAGCCAAAGCGGGGGGGGCAGCACAGATACGCAGTATTTT
TRBV2	TRBJ1-2	NA	TRBD1	CASNTRGLDYGYTF	TGTGCCAGCAATACCAGGGGGCTAGACTATGGCTACACCTTC
TRBV2	TRBJ2-5	once	TRBD2	CASSELLAGFQETQYF	TGTGCCAGCAGTGAACTCCTAGCGGGGTTCCAAGAGACCCAGTACTTC
TRBV7-3	TRBJ1-2	many	TRBD1	CASSPGQGAGYTF	TGTGCCAGCAGCCCGGGACAGGGGGCTGGCTACACCTTC
TRBV7-9	TRBJ2-5	NA	NA	CASSPKPRYF	TGTGCCAGCAGCCCTAAGCCTCGATACTTC